Sequencing of this T cell receptor beta chain was carried out in a study of T cell responses to AZD1222 COVID-19 vaccine. Study conclusions and caveats: Along spike, vaccine-associated CD4 TCRs were found throughout, with dominance at 160-218 and 743-854. Donors, mostly white British, included more females; clonal diversity was possibly underestimated.

The table came from immunoSEQ multiplex PCR; TCRdb's copy has only in-frame clones and leaves some out. This sample yields roughly 100,000 clones, of which approximately 92% are seen a single time; approximately 40% belongs to the top ten. Trimming left V 4 bases short and J 1 base short, with 10 bases between. CDR1 and CDR2 (germline): LGHDT, YNNKEL (reference sequence). The CDR3 has 14 amino acids. With regard to this clone: The antigen remains undetermined.

The chain joins TRBV3-1 (or the pseudogene TRBV3-2) to TRBJ1-2; D gene unclear. This specimen consisted of peripheral blood, obtained 28 days after the second AZD1222 dose. The clonotype originates from an adult who received the AZD1222 COVID-19 vaccine. For the CDR3, the DNA is TGTGCCAGCAGCCCCCTTGGCAGTAACTATGGCTACACCTTC. Its translation: CASSPLGSNYGYTF.